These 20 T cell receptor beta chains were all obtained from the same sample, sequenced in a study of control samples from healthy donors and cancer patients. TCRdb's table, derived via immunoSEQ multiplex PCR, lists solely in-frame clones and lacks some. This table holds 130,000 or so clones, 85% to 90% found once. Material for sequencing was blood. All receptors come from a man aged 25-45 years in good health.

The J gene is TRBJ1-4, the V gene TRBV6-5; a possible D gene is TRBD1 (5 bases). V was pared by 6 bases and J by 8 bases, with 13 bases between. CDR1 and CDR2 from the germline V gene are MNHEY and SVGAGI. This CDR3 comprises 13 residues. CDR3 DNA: TGTGCCAGCAGCAATTACCGGGGGGAAAAACTGTTTTTT. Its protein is CASSNYRGEKLFF.

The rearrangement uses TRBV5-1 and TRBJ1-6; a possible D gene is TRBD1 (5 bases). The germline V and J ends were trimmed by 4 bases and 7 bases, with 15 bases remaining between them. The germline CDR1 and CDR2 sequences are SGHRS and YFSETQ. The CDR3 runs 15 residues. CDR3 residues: CASSLDSPGNSPLHF. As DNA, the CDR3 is TGCGCCAGCAGCCTAGACAGCCCGGGGAATTCACCCCTCCACTTT.

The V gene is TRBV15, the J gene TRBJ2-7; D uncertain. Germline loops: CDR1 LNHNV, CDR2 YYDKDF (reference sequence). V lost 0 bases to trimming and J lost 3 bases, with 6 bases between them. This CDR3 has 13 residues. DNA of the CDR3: TGTGCCACCAGCAGAGATTCGGGCTACGAGCAGTACTTC. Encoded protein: CATSRDSGYEQYF.

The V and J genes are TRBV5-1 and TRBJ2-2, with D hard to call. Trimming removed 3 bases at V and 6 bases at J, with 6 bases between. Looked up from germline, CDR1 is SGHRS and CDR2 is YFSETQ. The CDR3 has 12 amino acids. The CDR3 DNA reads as TGCGCCAGCAGCTATTCACCCGGGGAGCTGTTTTTT. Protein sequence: CASSYSPGELFF. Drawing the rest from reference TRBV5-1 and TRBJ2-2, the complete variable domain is KAGVTQTPRYLIKTRGQQVTLSCSPISGHRSVSWYQQTPGQGLQFLFEYFSETQRNKGNFPGRFSGRQFSNSRSEMNVSTLELGDSALYLCASSYSPGELFFGEGSRLTVL.

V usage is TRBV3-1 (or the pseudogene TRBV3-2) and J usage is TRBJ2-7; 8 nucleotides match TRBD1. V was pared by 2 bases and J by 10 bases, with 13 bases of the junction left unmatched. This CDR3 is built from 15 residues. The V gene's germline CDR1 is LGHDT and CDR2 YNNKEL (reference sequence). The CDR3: CASSQLNGGQGAQYF. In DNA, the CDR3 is TGTGCCAGCAGCCAACTTAACGGTGGGCAGGGGGCACAGTACTTC.

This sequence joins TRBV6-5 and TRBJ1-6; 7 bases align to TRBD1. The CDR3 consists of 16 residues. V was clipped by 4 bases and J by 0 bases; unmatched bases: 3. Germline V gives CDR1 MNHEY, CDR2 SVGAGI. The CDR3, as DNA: TGTGCCAGCAGTTCCAGGGGGAGCTCCTATAATTCACCCCTCCACTTT. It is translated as CASSSRGSSYNSPLHF.

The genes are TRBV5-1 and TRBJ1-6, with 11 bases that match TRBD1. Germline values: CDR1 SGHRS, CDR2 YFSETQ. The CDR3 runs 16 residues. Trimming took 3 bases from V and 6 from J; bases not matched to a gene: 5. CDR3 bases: TGCGCCAGCAGCTGGAGGACAGGGGGCTCTAATTCACCCCTCCACTTT. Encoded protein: CASSWRTGGSNSPLHF. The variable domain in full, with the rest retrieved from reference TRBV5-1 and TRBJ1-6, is KAGVTQTPRYLIKTRGQQVTLSCSPISGHRSVSWYQQTPGQGLQFLFEYFSETQRNKGNFPGRFSGRQFSNSRSEMNVSTLELGDSALYLCASSWRTGGSNSPLHFGNGTRLTVT.

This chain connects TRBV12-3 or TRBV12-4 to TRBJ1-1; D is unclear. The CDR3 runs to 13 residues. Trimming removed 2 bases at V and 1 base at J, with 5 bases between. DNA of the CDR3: TGTGCCAGCAGTTTAATGAAGAACACTGAAGCTTTCTTT. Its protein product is CASSLMKNTEAFF.

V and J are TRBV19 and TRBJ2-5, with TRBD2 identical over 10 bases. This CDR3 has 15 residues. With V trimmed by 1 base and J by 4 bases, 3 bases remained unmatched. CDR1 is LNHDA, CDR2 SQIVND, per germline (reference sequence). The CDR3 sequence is CASSIVASGGETQYF. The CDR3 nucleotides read TGTGCCAGTAGTATAGTCGCTAGCGGGGGAGAGACCCAGTACTTC.

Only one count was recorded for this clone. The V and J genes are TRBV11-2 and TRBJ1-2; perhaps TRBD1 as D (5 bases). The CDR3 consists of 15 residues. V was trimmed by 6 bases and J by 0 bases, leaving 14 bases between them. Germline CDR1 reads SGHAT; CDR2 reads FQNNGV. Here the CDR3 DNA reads TGTGCCAGCAGTCTCTCGGACACCTCTAACTATGGCTACACCTTC. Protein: CASSLSDTSNYGYTF. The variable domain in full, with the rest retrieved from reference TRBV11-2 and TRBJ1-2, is EAGVAQSPRYKIIEKRQSVAFWCNPISGHATLYWYQQILGQGPKLLIQFQNNGVVDDSQLPKDRFSAERLKGVDSTLKIQPAKLEDSAVYLCASSLSDTSNYGYTFGSGTRLTVV.

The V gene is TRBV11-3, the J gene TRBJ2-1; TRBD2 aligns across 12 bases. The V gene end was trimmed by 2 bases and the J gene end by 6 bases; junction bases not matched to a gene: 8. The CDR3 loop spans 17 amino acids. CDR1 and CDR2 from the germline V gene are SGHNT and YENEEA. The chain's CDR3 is CASSLKLTSGGINEQFF. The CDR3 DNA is TGTGCCAGCAGCTTAAAGCTAACTAGCGGGGGGATCAATGAGCAGTTCTTC.

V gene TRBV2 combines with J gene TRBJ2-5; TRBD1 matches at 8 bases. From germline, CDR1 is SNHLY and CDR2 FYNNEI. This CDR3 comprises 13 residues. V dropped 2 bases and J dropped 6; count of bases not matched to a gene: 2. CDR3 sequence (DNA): TGTGCCAGCAGTGAAACAGGGGGACAGACCCAGTACTTC. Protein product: CASSETGGQTQYF.

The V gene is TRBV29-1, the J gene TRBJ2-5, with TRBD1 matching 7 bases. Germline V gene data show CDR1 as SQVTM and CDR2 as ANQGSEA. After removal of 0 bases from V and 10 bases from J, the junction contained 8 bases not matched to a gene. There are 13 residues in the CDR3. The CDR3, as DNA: TGCAGCGTTGAAGATCAACAGGGGATGGGCCAGTACTTC. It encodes CSVEDQQGMGQYF.

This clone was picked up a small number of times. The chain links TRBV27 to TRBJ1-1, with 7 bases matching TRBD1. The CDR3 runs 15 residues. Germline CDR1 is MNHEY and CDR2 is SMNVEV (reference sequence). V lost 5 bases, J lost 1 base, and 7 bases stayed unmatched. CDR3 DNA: TGTGCCAGCAGTCCTGGGACAGTTAGGAACACTGAAGCTTTCTTT. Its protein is CASSPGTVRNTEAFF.

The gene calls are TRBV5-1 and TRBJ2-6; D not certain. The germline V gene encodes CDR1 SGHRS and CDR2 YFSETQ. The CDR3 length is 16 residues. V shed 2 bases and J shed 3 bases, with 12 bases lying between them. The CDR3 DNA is TGCGCCAGCAGCTTAGGTATCTCAGGTGGGGCCAACGTCCTGACTTTC. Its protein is CASSLGISGGANVLTF.

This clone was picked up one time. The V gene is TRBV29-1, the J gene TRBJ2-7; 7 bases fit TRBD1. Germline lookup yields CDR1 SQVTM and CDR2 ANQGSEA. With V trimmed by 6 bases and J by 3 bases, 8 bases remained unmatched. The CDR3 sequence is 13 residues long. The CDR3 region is CSVKQGSGYEQYV. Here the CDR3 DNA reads TGCAGCGTCAAACAGGGGTCAGGCTACGAGCAGTACGTC.

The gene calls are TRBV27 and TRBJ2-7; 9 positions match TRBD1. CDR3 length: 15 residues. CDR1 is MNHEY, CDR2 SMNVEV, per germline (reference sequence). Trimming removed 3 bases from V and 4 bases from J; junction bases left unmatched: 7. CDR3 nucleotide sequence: TGTGCCAGCAGTTTGGGACAGGGAGGGAGGTACGAGCAGTACTTC. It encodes CASSLGQGGRYEQYF.

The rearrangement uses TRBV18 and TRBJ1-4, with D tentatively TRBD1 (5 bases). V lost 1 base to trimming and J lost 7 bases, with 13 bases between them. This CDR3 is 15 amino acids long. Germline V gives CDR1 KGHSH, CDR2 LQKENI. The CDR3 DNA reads TGTGCCAGCTCACCACGAAGGGTGAGGGGTGAAAAACTGTTTTTT. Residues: CASSPRRVRGEKLFF.

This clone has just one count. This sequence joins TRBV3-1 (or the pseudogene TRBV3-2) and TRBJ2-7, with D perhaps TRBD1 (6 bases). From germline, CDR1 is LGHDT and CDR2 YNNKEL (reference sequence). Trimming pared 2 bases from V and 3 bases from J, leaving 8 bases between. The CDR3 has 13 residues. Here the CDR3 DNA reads TGTGCCAGCAGCCAAACAGGGCTCTACGAGCAGTACGTC. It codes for CASSQTGLYEQYV.

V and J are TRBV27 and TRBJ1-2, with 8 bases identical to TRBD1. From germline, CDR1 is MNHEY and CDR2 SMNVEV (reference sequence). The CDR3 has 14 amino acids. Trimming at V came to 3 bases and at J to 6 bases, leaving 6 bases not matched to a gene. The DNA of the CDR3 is TGTGCCAGCAGTTTCTGGGACAGGCGAGATGGCTACACCTTC. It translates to CASSFWDRRDGYTF.